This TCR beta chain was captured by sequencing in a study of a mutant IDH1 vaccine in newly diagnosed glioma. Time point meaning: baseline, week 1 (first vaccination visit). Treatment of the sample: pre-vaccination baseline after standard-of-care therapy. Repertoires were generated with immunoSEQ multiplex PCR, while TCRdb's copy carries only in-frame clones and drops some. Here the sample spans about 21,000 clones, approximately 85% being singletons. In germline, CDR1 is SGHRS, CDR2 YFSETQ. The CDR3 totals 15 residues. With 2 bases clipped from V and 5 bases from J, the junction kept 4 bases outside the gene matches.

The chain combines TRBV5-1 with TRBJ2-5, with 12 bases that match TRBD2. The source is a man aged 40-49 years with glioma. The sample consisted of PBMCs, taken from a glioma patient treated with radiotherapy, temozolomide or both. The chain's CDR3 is CASSFGLAGMETQYF. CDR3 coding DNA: TGCGCCAGCAGCTTCGGACTAGCGGGAATGGAGACCCAGTACTTC.